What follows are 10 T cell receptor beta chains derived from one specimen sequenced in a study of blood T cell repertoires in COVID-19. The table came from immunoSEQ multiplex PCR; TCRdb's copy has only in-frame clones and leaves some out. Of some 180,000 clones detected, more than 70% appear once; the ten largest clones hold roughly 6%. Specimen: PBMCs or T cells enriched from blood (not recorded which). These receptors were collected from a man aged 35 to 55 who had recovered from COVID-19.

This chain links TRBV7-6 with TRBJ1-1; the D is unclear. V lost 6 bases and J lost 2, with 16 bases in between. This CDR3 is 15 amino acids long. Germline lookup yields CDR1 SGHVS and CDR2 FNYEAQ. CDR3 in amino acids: CASSLWEAGNTEAFF. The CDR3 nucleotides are TGTGCCAGCAGTCTCTGGGAGGCGGGTAACACTGAAGCTTTCTTT.

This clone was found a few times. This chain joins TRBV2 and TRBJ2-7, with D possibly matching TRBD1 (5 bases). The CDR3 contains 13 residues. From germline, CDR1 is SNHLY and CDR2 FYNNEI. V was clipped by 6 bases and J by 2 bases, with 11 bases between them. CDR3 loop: CASSHRLTYEQYF. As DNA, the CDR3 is TGTGCCAGCAGCCACAGGCTTACCTACGAGCAGTACTTC. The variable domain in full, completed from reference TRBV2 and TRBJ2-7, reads EPEVTQTPSHQVTQMGQEVILRCVPISNHLYFYWYRQILGQKVEFLVSFYNNEISEKSEIFDDQFSVERPDGSNFTLKIRSTKLEDSAMYFCASSHRLTYEQYFGPGTRLTVT.

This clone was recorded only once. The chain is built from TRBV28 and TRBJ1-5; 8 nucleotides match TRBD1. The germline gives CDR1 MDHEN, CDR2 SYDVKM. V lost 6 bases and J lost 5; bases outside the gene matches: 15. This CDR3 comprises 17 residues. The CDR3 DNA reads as TGTGCCAGCAGATTGGTCCCCTACAGGGGGGGCGATCAGCCCCAGCATTTT. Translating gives CASRLVPYRGGDQPQHF.

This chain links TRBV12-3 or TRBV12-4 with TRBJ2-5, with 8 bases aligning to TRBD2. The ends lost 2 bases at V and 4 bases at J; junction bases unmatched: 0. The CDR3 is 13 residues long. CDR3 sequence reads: CASSLLAGETQYF. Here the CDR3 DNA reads TGTGCCAGCAGTTTACTAGCGGGAGAGACCCAGTACTTC.

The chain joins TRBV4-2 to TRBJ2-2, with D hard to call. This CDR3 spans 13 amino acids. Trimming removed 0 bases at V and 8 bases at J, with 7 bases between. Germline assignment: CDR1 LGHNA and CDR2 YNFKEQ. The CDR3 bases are TGTGCCAGCAGCCAAGATCAGGTTGGGGAGCTGTTTTTT. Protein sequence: CASSQDQVGELFF.

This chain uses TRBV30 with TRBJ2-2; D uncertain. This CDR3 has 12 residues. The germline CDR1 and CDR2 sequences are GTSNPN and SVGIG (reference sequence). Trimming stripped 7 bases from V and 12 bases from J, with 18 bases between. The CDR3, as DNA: TGTGCCTACGCACTGATCCAGCGAAAGCTGTTTTTT. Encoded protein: CAYALIQRKLFF.

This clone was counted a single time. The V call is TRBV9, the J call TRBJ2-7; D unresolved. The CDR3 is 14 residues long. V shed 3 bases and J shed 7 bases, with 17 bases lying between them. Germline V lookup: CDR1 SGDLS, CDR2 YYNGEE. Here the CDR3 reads CASSASSEPTEQYF. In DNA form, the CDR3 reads TGTGCCAGCAGCGCGTCTTCGGAGCCTACTGAGCAGTACTTC.

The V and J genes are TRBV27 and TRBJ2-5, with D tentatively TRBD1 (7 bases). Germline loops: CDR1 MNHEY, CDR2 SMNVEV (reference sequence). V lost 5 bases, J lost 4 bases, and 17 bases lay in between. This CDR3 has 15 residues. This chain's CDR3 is CASSPGGTVGETQYF. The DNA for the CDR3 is TGTGCCAGCAGTCCCGGCGGGACAGTAGGAGAGACCCAGTACTTC.

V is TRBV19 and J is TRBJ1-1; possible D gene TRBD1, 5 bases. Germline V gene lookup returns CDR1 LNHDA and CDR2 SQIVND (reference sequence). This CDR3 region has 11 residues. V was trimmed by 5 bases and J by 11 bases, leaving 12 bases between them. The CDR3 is CASSLQGGAFF. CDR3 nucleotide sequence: TGTGCCAGTAGTCTCCAGGGAGGCGCTTTCTTT.

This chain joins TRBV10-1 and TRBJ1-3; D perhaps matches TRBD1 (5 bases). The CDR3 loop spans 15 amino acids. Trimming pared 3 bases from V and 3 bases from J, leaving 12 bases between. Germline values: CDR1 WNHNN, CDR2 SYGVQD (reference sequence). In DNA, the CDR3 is TGCGCCAGCAGTGATCCCAGGGAAGGTGGAAACACCATATATTTT. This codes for CASSDPREGGNTIYF.